Below are 10 T cell receptor beta chains sequenced from a single sample in a study of blood T cells in healthy people across ages. The use of a sample-barcoded 5' primer and a J-beta primer mix characterized a second PCR of roughly 7 to 12 cycles. One entry per CDR3 protein, called by TCRdb with MiXCR from the 5' RACE reads. The profile covers around 580,000 distinct CDR3 sequences, with roughly 48% appearing a single time and 20% to 25% taken by the ten largest. Sequencing was performed on blood. All receptors come from a man at least 80 years old in good health.

The chain links TRBV7-3 to TRBJ2-1; D gene unclear. Trimming stripped 5 bases from V and 0 bases from J, with 11 bases between. CDR1 SGHTA and CDR2 FQGTGA come from the germline V gene. This CDR3 contains 15 residues. CDR3 nucleotide sequence: TGTGCCAGCAGCCCTCAACAGAGCTCCTACAATGAGCAGTTCTTC. Its protein product is CASSPQQSSYNEQFF.

This sequence joins TRBV27 and TRBJ2-5; a weak D match, TRBD1 (6 bases). The J call may be wrong; the DNA end is better matched by TRBJ2-7. Germline V lookup: CDR1 MNHEY, CDR2 SMNVEV (reference sequence). The CDR3 sequence is 14 residues long. CDR3: CASSSRQDRYEQYF. The CDR3, as DNA: TGTGCCAGCAGTTCGCGACAGGACCGCTACGAGCAGTACTTC.

This clonotype appeared a few times. The V and J genes are TRBV7-2 and TRBJ2-3; D may match TRBD1 or TRBD2 (5 bases each). The CDR3 contains 14 residues. V dropped 6 bases and J dropped 5 bases, with 15 bases sitting between them. Germline CDR1 is SGHTA and CDR2 is FQGNSA. CDR3 in DNA: TGTGCCAGCAGGATAACCGGGACCCGAGATACGCAGTATTTT. The encoded protein is CASRITGTRDTQYF.

The chain carries TRBV7-2 and TRBJ2-1; D may be TRBD1 or TRBD2 (5 bases each). CDR3 length: 13 amino acids. Germline V gives CDR1 SGHTA, CDR2 FQGNSA. Trimming shortened V by 3 bases and J by 10 bases, and 13 bases separated the two germline ends. The CDR3 spells CASSLQAGTEQFF. The CDR3 coding sequence is TGTGCCAGCAGCTTGCAGGCCGGGACCGAGCAGTTCTTC.

This clonotype was recorded a few times. The V gene is TRBV7-9, the J gene TRBJ2-7; D is uncertain. V gave up 3 bases and J gave up 7 bases, with 16 bases separating them. The germline gives CDR1 SEHNR, CDR2 FQNEAQ (reference sequence). This CDR3 has 14 residues. The CDR3 bases are TGTGCCAGCAGCTTTGCCCCCCTGATGAGAGAGCAGTACTTC. Translation gives CASSFAPLMREQYF. Together with reference TRBV7-9 and TRBJ2-7, the CDR3 gives the full variable domain: DTGVSQNPRHKITKRGQNVTFRCDPISEHNRLYWYRQTLGQGPEFLTYFQNEAQLEKSRLLSDRFSAERPKGSFSTLEIQRTEQGDSAMYLCASSFAPLMREQYFGPGTRLTVT.

The chain carries TRBV4-2 and TRBJ2-3, with 7 bases that match TRBD2. The germline gives CDR1 LGHNA, CDR2 YNFKEQ. The CDR3 loop spans 16 amino acids. V lost 2 bases, J lost 4 bases, and 9 bases stayed unmatched. The chain's CDR3 is CASSQNGGGESDTQYF. Written as DNA, the CDR3 is TGTGCCAGCAGCCAAAACGGTGGGGGGGAATCAGATACGCAGTATTTT.

This clonotype was observed a single time. One end of the junction varies from germline; a read error may be responsible. J is TRBJ2-3 and V is TRBV29-1; 7 nucleotides align to TRBD2. The CDR3 is made up of 15 amino acids. CDR1 is SQVTM, CDR2 ANQGSEA, per germline. Written as DNA, the CDR3 is TGCAGCGTTGAGGGAGGGGAGGGCCGACTGGATATGCAGTATTTT. Protein product: CSVEGGEGRLDMQYF.

The chain uses TRBV3-1 and TRBJ2-4, with TRBD1 as a possible D gene (5 bases). The DNA end is more similar to TRBJ2-7, so the J call may be wrong. Germline V CDR1 and CDR2: LGHDT, YNNKEL (reference sequence). This CDR3 is built from 14 residues. This CDR3 is CASSPTLGAAEQYF. Written as DNA, the CDR3 is TGTGCCAGCAGCCCCACGCTAGGGGCCGCCGAGCAGTACTTC.

This clonotype was observed a few times. The V gene is TRBV12-3 or TRBV12-4, the J gene TRBJ2-6; D unclear. The ends were cut back, 4 bases at V and 2 bases at J, with 21 bases in the middle. The CDR3 consists of 19 residues. In nucleotides, the CDR3 is TGTGCCAGCAGTTCCATCCTAGGCACCATCGGTACTGGGGCCAACGTCCTGACTTTC. This sequence encodes CASSSILGTIGTGANVLTF.

The chain carries TRBV7-2 and TRBJ2-3, with D perhaps being TRBD1 or TRBD2 (6 bases each). This CDR3 is 14 amino acids long. Trimming pared 2 bases from V and 6 bases from J, leaving 12 bases between. CDR1 is SGHTA, CDR2 FQGNSA, per germline. CDR3 residues: CASSLSGGSDTQYF. The CDR3 DNA reads as TGTGCCAGCAGCTTATCCGGGGGCTCTGATACGCAGTATTTT.